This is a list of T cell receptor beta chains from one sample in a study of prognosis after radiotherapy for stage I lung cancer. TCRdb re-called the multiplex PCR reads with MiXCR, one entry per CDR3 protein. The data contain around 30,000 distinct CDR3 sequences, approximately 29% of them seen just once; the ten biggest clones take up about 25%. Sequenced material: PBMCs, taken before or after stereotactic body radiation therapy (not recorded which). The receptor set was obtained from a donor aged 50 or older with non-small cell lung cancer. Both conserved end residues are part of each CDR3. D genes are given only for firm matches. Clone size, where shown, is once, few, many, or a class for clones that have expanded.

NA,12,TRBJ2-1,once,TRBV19,CASSLIGGEQFF,TGTGCCAGTAGTCTAATCGGGGGTGAGCAGTTCTTC
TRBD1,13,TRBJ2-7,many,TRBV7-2,CASSLSTGDEQYF,TGTGCCAGCAGCCTATCAACAGGGGACGAGCAGTACTTC
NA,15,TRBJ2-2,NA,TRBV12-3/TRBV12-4,CASIFRQGGTGELFF,TGCGCCAGCATTTTCCGGCAGGGGGGTACCGGGGAGCTGTTTTTT
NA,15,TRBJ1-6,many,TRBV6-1,CASRYEGLGNSPLHF,TGTGCCAGCCGCTATGAGGGGTTGGGGAATTCACCCCTCCACTTT
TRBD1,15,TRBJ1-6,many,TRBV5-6,CASSWGQAGNSPLHF,TGTGCCAGCAGCTGGGGACAGGCTGGTAATTCACCCCTCCACTTT
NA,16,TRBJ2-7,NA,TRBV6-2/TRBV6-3,CASSEAPIGGSHDQYF,TGTGCCAGCAGTGAAGCTCCCATCGGGGGATCCCACGATCAGTACTTC
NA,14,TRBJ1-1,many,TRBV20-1,CSARQHPLNTEAFF,TGCAGTGCTCGACAGCATCCACTGAACACTGAAGCTTTCTTT
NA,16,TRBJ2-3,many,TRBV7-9,CASSLGSGTSTDTQYF,TGTGCCAGCAGCTTAGGATCCGGGACTAGCACAGATACGCAGTATTTT
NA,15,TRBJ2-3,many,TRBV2,CASSVGGLRADTQYF,TGTGCCAGCAGTGTCGGGGGCCTCAGAGCGGATACGCAGTATTTT
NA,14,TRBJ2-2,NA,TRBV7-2,CASSFNIAGWELLF,TGTGCCAGCAGCTTTAATATTGCAGGGTGGGAGCTGCTTTTT
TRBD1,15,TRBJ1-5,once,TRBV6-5,CASSYYDRGNQPQHF,TGTGCCAGCAGTTACTACGACAGGGGCAATCAGCCCCAGCATTTT
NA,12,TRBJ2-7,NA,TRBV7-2,CATSPGTPEQYF,TGTGCCACCAGCCCCGGGACTCCCGAGCAGTACTTC
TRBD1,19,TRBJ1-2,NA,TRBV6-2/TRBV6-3,CASSYFPTGTGGRYYGYTF,TGTGCCAGCAGTTACTTTCCGACCGGGACAGGGGGCCGGTACTATGGCTACACCTTC
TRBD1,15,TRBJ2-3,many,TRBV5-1,CASSLDRGNVDTQYF,TGCGCCAGCAGCTTGGACAGGGGTAATGTAGATACGCAGTATTTT